This TCR beta chain was observed in a study of T-cell reconstitution after alpha-beta-depleted transplantation in children. Study-level results: T-cell counts and diversity were attributed mostly to newly produced T cells one year after transplant. There were some patients whose high TCRbeta diversity at day 60 came from surviving recipient T cells and thymic progenitors.

This clonotype was found a few times. Its antigen is unidentified. This CDR3 is 17 amino acids long. The V gene's germline CDR1 is KGHDR and CDR2 SFDVKD. Trimming shortened V by 0 bases and J by 4 bases, and 17 bases separated the two germline ends. Using unique molecular identifiers, the investigators prepared the TCRbeta library. TCRdb called the PCR reads again in MiXCR, with one record for every CDR3 protein. The table lists 500,000 to 600,000 distinct CDR3 sequences, roughly 27% of them singletons. The chain uses TRBV24-1 and TRBJ1-1; D not resolved. The receptor was derived from a boy less than two years old with Wiskott-Aldrich syndrome, due to receive a stem cell transplant. The sample here was PBMCs, taken before TCRalphabeta/CD19-depleted stem cell transplant. In DNA, the CDR3 is TGTGCCACCAGTGATTTGGGTTCTCGAGTCGACGGCACTGAAGCTTTCTTT. This sequence encodes CATSDLGSRVDGTEAFF.